The rows below give T cell receptor beta chains drawn from one sample of a study of blood T cell repertoires in COVID-19. The assay was immunoSEQ multiplex PCR, and TCRdb's table has in-frame clones only and misses some. Of under 300,000 clones listed, nearly 90% are singletons. Sequenced: peripheral blood. All receptors come from a woman in her twenties or thirties with acute or convalescent COVID-19. The CDR3 runs from the conserved cysteine through the conserved F or W. A D gene is named only where the DNA matches it firmly. The size field is filled for only some rows; it gives once, few, many or a size class.

>TRBJ2-3|TRBV19|-|-
TGTGCCAGTAGGCCCTCCCCGGCAGATACGCAGTATTTT
CASRPSPADTQYF
>TRBJ2-7|TRBV19|-|-
TGTGCCAGTAGTATAGGAGGAGGGCTACGTAACGAGCAGTACTTC
CASSIGGGLRNEQYF
>TRBJ2-7|TRBV7-3|TRBD1|-
TGTGCCAGCAGCATTAAGGGACAGGGATCCTACGAGCAGTACTTC
CASSIKGQGSYEQYF
>TRBJ2-1|TRBV7-7|TRBD2|-
TGTGCCAGCAGCCGGGGACTAGCGGGCCGCAATGAGCAGTTCTTC
CASSRGLAGRNEQFF
>TRBJ2-7|TRBV7-2|TRBD2|once
TGTGCCAGCAGCCCCCGAAGAGGGGGGCTAGCGGGGACCTACGAGCAGTACTTC
CASSPRRGGLAGTYEQYF
>TRBJ1-6|TRBV12-3/TRBV12-4|-|-
TGTGCCAGCAGTTTAGGACAAATCACCCTCCACTTT
CASSLGQITLHF
>TRBJ2-1|TRBV19|-|-
TGTGCCAGTAGTATAATGTCGTACAATGAGCAGTTCTTC
CASSIMSYNEQFF
>TRBJ2-1|TRBV5-5|-|-
TGTGCCAGCAGCTTGGTTGAGCTTCCGGGGAATGAGCAGTTCTTC
CASSLVELPGNEQFF
>TRBJ2-3|TRBV5-1|-|-
TGCGCCAGCAGCCCAGGGGCAGGCACAGATACGCAGTATTTT
CASSPGAGTDTQYF
>TRBJ1-3|TRBV19|-|-
TGTGCCAGTAGTATTTTCCCCTTCTCTGGAAACACCATATATTTT
CASSIFPFSGNTIYF
>TRBJ2-7|TRBV11-3|-|-
TGTGCCAGCAGCTTCCCCGGAGGGGCCAGAAGATGGAGCGAGCAGTACTTC
CASSFPGGARRWSEQYF
>TRBJ1-2|TRBV7-9|-|-
TGTGCCAGCAGCTTAGCGCGGGAGAACACCTTC
CASSLARENTF
>TRBJ2-6|TRBV10-3|TRBD2|-
TGTGCCATCAGTGAACGGGGGGTTTCTGGGGCCAACGTCCTGACTTTC
CAISERGVSGANVLTF
>TRBJ1-4|TRBV6-5|TRBD1|-
TGTGCCAGCAGTAGGGACAGGGGTGAAAAACTGTTTTTT
CASSRDRGEKLFF
>TRBJ1-5|TRBV2|-|-
TGTGCCAGCAGTGCCAGGGGTGGAAATCAGCCCCAGCATTTT
CASSARGGNQPQHF
>TRBJ1-5|TRBV5-4|-|-
TGTGCCAGCAGCTTGGGCGGATCTAGCAATCAGCCCCAGCATTTT
CASSLGGSSNQPQHF
>TRBJ2-2|TRBV15|-|-
TGTGCCACCAGCAGAGATCCGGTTAACACCGGGGAGCTGTTTTTT
CATSRDPVNTGELFF
>TRBJ2-1|TRBV6-6|-|-
TGTGCCAGCAGGGACGGGACAAGGGGGTACAATGAGCAGTTCTTC
CASRDGTRGYNEQFF
>TRBJ2-2|TRBV5-1|TRBD2|-
TGCGCCAGCAGCTCGGGACTAGCGGGAGCCGGGGAGCTGTTTTTT
CASSSGLAGAGELFF
>TRBJ1-2|TRBV6-1|TRBD1|-
TGTGCCAGCAGTGGCCGGGACAGGGGTGGACTTGACGGCTACACCTTC
CASSGRDRGGLDGYTF
>TRBJ2-3|TRBV7-2|-|-
TGTGCCAGCAGCTTAGACAGTTACACAGATACGCAGTATTTT
CASSLDSYTDTQYF
>TRBJ1-3|TRBV19|TRBD1|-
TGTGCCAGTAGCCTAAGGGGACAGGGGTCCTCCGGAAACACCATATATTTT
CASSLRGQGSSGNTIYF
>TRBJ1-2|TRBV5-6|-|-
TGTGCCAGCAGCTTGGCCAGCGTGAGGTATGGCTACACCTTC
CASSLASVRYGYTF
>TRBJ2-7|TRBV3-1/TRBV3-2|TRBD2|-
TGTGCCAGCAGCCAAGACTCTCTAGCGGGAGGGCCGGCGGCCTACGAGCAGTACTTC
CASSQDSLAGGPAAYEQYF
>TRBJ2-7|TRBV28|TRBD2|-
TGTGCCAGCAGACTAGCGGGAGGGCCCCCGTGGGAGCAGTACTTC
CASRLAGGPPWEQYF
>TRBJ1-3|TRBV2|TRBD1|-
TGTGCCAGCAGTGCAACAGGGGGCTCGCCTGGAAACACCATATATTTT
CASSATGGSPGNTIYF
>TRBJ2-1|TRBV10-1|-|-
TGCGCCAGCAGTGAGCCGGCCCACGGAGGGAGCTCCTACAATGAGCAGTTCTTC
CASSEPAHGGSSYNEQFF
>TRBJ1-1|TRBV14|-|-
TGTGCCAGCAGCCTTCGTCCGGGAGGGGACACTGAAGCTTTCTTT
CASSLRPGGDTEAFF
>TRBJ2-4|TRBV4-3|TRBD2|-
TGCGCCAGCAGCCAAGCCTGGACTAGCGGGAGTGGGGAAAACATTCAGTACTTC
CASSQAWTSGSGENIQYF
>TRBJ2-3|TRBV24-1|-|-
TGTGCCACCAGTGATTTGCGTAGCCCGAGCACAGATACGCAGTATTTT
CATSDLRSPSTDTQYF
>TRBJ2-5|TRBV5-1|TRBD2|once
TGCGCCAGCAGGCAAGGACTAGCGATCCAAGAGACCCAGTACTTC
CASRQGLAIQETQYF
>TRBJ2-1|TRBV4-1|TRBD2|-
TGCGCCAGCAGCCAAAGGCTAGCGGGAGTTTCTAATGAGCAGTTCTTC
CASSQRLAGVSNEQFF
>TRBJ2-1|TRBV14|TRBD2|-
TGTGCCAGCAGCCCTCCGGGACTAGCTGCCTCCTACAATGAGCAGTTCTTC
CASSPPGLAASYNEQFF
>TRBJ1-2|TRBV19|-|-
TGTGCCAGTAGCCGGGGGGCAGGCTATGGCTACACCTTC
CASSRGAGYGYTF
>TRBJ2-1|TRBV5-1|TRBD1|-
TGCGCCAGCAGCTTGCGAGGGGGCCTTTCCTCCTACAATGAGCAGTTCTTC
CASSLRGGLSSYNEQFF
>TRBJ2-3|TRBV5-6|TRBD1|-
TGTGCCAGCAGCTTGGGCTACAGGGGGCGCACGGATACGCAGTATTTT
CASSLGYRGRTDTQYF
>TRBJ2-7|TRBV4-2|-|-
TGTGCCAGCAGCCAAGATCCCCAGGGTGCCTCCTACGAGCAGTACTTC
CASSQDPQGASYEQYF
>TRBJ1-5|TRBV7-6|TRBD1|once
TGTGCCAGCAGCTTGGGGACAGGTGGGAGCAATCAGCCCCAGCATTTT
CASSLGTGGSNQPQHF
>TRBJ2-1|TRBV7-8|TRBD1|-
TGTGCCAGCAGGGCAGGGGGTTCCTACAATGAGCAGTTCTTC
CASRAGGSYNEQFF
>TRBJ2-7|TRBV9|TRBD2|once
TGTGCCAGCAGCGTCGGGACCGGGACTAGCGATGAGCAGTACTTC
CASSVGTGTSDEQYF
>TRBJ2-7|TRBV5-4|TRBD2|-
TGTGCCAGCAGCGTTAGCGGGACTTCCTCCTACGAGCAGTACTTC
CASSVSGTSSYEQYF
>TRBJ2-2|TRBV18|-|-
TGTGCCAGCTCACTCCTCAGCGACGGGGAGCTGTTTTTT
CASSLLSDGELFF
>TRBJ2-3|TRBV5-1|-|-
TGCGCCAGCAGCTTGGGGGCTGAGGGAAATACGCAGTATTTT
CASSLGAEGNTQYF
>TRBJ2-1|TRBV19|TRBD2|-
TGTGCCAGTAGCGACAGCGGGAGCTTCCCCTACAATGAGCAGTTCTTC
CASSDSGSFPYNEQFF
>TRBJ2-1|TRBV4-1|-|-
TGCGCCAGCAGCTTGACTGGCGGGGATTACAATGAGCAGTTCTTC
CASSLTGGDYNEQFF
>TRBJ1-5|TRBV5-6|TRBD1|-
TGTGCCAGCAGCTTGGCGGACAGGGTCAATCAGCCCCAGCATTTT
CASSLADRVNQPQHF
>TRBJ2-7|TRBV9|TRBD2|-
TGTGCCAGCAGCGTAGACTTGGGGCAGGGAGGGTACGAGCAGTACTTC
CASSVDLGQGGYEQYF
>TRBJ2-7|TRBV6-5|-|few
TGTGCCAGCAGCCCCTCGGGCGAGCAGTACTTC
CASSPSGEQYF